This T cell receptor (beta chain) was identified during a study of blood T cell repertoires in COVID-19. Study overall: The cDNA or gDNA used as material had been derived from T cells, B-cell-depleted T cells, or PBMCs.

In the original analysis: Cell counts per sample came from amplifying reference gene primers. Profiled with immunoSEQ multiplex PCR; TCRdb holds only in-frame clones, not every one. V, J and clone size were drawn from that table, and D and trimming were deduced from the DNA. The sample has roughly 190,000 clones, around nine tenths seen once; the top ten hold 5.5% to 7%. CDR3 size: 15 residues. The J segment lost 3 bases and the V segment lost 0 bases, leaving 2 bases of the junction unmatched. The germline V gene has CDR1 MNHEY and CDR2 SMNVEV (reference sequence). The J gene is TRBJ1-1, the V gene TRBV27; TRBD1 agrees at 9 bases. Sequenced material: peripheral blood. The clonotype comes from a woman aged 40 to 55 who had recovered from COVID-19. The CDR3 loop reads CASSLSGQGDTEAFF. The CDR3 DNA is TGTGCCAGCAGTTTATCGGGACAGGGTGACACTGAAGCTTTCTTT.